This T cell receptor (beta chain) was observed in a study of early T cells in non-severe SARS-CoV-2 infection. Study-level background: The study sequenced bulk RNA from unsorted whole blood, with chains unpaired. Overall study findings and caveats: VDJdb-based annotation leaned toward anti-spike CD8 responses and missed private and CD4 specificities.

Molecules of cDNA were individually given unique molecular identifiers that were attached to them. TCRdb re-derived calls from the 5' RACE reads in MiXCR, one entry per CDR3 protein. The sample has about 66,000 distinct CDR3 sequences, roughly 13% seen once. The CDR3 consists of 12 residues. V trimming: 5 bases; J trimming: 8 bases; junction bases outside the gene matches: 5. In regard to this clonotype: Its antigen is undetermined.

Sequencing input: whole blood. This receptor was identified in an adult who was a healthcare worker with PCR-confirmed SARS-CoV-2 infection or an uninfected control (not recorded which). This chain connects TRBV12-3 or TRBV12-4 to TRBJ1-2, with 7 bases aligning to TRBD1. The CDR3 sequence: CASSTGAKGYTF. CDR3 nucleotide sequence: TGTGCCAGCAGTACAGGGGCAAAAGGCTACACCTTC.